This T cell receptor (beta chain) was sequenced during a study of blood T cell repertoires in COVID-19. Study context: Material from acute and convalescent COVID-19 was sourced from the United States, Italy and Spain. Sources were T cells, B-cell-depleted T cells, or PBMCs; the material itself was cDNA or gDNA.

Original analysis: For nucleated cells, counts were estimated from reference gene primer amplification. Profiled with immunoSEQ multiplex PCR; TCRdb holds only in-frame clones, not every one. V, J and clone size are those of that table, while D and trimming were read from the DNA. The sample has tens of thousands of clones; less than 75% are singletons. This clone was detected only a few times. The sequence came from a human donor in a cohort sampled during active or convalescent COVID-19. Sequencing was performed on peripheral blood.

Here the CDR3 reads CASRDRGLNYGYTF. CDR3 bases: TGTGCCAGTAGGGACAGGGGTTTAAACTATGGCTACACCTTC. This chain links TRBV19 with TRBJ1-2, with TRBD1 identical over 9 bases. V gave up 6 bases and J gave up 2 bases; unmatched junction bases: 4. Germline assignment: CDR1 LNHDA and CDR2 SQIVND (reference sequence). This CDR3 region has 14 residues. The whole variable domain, remainder taken from reference TRBV19 and TRBJ1-2, is DGGITQSPKYLFRKEGQNVTLSCEQNLNHDAMYWYRQDPGQGLRLIYYSQIVNDFQKGDIAEGYSVSREKKESFPLTVTSAQKNPTAFYLCASRDRGLNYGYTFGSGTRLTVV.